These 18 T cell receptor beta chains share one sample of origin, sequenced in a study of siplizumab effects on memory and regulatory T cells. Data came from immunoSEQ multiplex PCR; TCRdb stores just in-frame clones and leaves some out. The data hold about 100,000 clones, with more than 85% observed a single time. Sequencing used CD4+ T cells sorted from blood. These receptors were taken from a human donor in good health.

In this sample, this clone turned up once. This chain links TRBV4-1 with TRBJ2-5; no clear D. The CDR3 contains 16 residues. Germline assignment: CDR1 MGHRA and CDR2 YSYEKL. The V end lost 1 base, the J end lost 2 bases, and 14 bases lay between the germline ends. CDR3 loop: CASSQVGYLRQETQYF. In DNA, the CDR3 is TGCGCCAGCAGCCAAGTTGGTTATCTTAGACAAGAGACCCAGTACTTC.

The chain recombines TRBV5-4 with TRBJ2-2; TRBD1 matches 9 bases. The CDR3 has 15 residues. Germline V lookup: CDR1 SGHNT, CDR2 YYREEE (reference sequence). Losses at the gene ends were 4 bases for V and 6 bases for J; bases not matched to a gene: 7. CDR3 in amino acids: CASSRYGQGSGELFF. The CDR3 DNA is TGTGCCAGCAGCAGATACGGACAGGGGTCCGGGGAGCTGTTTTTT. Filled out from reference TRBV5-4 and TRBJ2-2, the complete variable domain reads ETGVTQSPTHLIKTRGQQVTLRCSSQSGHNTVSWYQQALGQGPQFIFQYYREEENGRGNFPPRFSGLQFPNYSSELNVNALELDDSALYLCASSRYGQGSGELFFGEGSRLTVL.

CDR3 region: CASTHGLVGDQQFF. CDR3 DNA sequence: TGTGCCAGCACCCACGGGCTAGTGGGGGATCAGCAGTTCTTC. The J gene is TRBJ2-1, the V gene TRBV6-6; either TRBD1 or TRBD2 may fit D (5 bases each). Looked up from germline, CDR1 is MNHNY and CDR2 is SVGAGI (reference sequence). With 7 bases removed from V and 11 bases from J, the gap between germline ends came to 21 bases. The CDR3 runs to 14 residues.

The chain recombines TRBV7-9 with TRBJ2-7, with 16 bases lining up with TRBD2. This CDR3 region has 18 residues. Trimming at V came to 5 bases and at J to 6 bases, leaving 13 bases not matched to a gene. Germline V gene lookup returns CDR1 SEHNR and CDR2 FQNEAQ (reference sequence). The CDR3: CASSLPGLAGGPGAEQYF. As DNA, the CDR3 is TGTGCCAGCAGCCTACCGGGACTAGCGGGAGGGCCGGGGGCCGAGCAGTACTTC.

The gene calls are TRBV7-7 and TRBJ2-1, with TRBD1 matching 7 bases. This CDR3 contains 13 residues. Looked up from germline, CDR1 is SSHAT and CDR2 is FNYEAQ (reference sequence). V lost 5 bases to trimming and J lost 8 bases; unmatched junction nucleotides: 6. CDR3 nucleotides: TGTGCCAGCAGCAGAAACAGGGGAGATGAGCAGTTCTTC. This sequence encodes CASSRNRGDEQFF.

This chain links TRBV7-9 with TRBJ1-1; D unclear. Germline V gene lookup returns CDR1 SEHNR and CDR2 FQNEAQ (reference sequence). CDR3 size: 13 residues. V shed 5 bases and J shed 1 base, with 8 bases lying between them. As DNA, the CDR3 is TGTGCCAGCAGCATGACGGCGAACACTGAAGCTTTCTTT. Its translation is CASSMTANTEAFF.

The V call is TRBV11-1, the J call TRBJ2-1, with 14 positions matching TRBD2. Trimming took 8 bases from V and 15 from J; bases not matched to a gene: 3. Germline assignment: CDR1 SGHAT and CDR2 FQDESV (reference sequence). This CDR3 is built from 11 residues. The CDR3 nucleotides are TGTGCCAGCGGGACTAGCGGGAGAACGTTCTTC. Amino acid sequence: CASGTSGRTFF.

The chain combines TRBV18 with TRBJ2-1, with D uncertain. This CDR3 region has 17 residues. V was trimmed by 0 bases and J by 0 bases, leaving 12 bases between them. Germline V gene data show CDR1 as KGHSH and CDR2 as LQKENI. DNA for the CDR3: TGTGCCAGCTCACCACCGATCTCCAGGTCCTCCTACAATGAGCAGTTCTTC. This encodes CASSPPISRSSYNEQFF.

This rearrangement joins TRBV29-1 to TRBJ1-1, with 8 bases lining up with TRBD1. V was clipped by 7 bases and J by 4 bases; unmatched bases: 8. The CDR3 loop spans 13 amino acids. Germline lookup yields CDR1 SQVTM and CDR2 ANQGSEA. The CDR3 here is CSGAQGGITEAFF. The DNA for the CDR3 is TGCAGCGGGGCACAGGGGGGGATCACTGAAGCTTTCTTT.

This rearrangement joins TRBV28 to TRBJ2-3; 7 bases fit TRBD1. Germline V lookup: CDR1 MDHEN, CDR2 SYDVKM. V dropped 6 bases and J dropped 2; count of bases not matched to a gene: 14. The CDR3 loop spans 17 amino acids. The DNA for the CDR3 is TGTGCCAGCAGCCCTTGGAAACTAGGGACAGACACAGATACGCAGTATTTT. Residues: CASSPWKLGTDTDTQYF.

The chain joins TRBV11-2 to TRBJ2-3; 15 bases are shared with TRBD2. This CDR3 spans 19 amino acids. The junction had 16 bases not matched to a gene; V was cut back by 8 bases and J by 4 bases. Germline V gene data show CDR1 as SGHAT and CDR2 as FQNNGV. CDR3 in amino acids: CASLPGLWGLAGGADTQYF. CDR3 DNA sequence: TGTGCCAGCTTACCCGGCTTGTGGGGACTAGCGGGAGGCGCAGATACGCAGTATTTT.

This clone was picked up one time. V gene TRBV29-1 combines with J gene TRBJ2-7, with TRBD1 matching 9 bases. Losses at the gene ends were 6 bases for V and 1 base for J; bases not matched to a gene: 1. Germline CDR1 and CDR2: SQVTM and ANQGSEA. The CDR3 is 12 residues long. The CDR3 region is CSVDRGSYEQYF. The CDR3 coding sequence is TGCAGCGTGGACAGGGGATCCTACGAGCAGTACTTC.

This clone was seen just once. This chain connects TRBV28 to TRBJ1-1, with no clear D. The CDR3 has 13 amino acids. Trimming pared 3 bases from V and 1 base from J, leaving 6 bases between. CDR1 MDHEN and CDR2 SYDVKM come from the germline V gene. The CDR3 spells CASSFRQNTEAFF. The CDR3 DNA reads TGTGCCAGCAGTTTTCGACAGAACACTGAAGCTTTCTTT.

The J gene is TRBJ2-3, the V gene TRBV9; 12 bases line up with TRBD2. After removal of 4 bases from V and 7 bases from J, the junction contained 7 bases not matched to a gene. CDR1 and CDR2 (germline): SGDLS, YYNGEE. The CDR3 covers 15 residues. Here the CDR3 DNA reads TGTGCCAGCAGCTGGGGACTAGCGGGTGGGAATACGCAGTATTTT. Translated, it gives CASSWGLAGGNTQYF.

The CDR3 is CASSEGGSGNTIYF. For the CDR3, the DNA is TGCGCCAGCAGTGAGGGGGGCTCTGGAAACACCATATATTTT. V usage is TRBV10-2 and J usage is TRBJ1-3; a weak D match, TRBD1 (5 bases). V was trimmed by 2 bases and J by 0 bases, leaving 5 bases between them. CDR3 length: 14 residues. Germline lookup yields CDR1 WSHSY and CDR2 SAAADI.

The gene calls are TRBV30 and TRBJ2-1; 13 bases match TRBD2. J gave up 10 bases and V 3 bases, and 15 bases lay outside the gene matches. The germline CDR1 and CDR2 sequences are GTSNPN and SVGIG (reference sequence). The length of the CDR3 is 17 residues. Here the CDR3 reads CAWSHLGLAGETREQFF. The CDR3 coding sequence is TGTGCCTGGAGCCACCTTGGACTAGCGGGAGAAACTCGGGAGCAGTTCTTC.

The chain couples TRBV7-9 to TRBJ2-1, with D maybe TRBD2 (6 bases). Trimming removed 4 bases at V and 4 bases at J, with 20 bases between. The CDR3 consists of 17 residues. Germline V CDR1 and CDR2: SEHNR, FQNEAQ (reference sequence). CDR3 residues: CASSSRWVDGGYNEQFF. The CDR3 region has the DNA TGTGCCAGCAGCTCCCGTTGGGTGGATGGAGGGTACAATGAGCAGTTCTTC.

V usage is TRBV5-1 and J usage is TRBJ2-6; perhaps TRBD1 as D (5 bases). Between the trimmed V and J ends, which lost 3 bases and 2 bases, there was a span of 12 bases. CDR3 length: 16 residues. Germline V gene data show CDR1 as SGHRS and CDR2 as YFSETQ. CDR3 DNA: TGCGCCAGCAGCTGGGGTGGACAAGCTGGGGCCAACGTCCTGACTTTC. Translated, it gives CASSWGGQAGANVLTF.